This TCR beta chain emerged from a study of CD8 T cells in Susac syndrome. An amount of RNA that ranged from roughly 0.45 to 1 ug was reverse transcribed with random hexamers. TCRdb ran MiXCR on the immunoSEQ multiplex PCR reads and lists one entry per CDR3 protein. The sample carries 65,000 to 75,000 distinct CDR3 sequences, more than 85% recorded once. Negative magnetic isolation gave CD8+ and CD4+ cells; FACS enriched CD8+ TEMRA. Germline V lookup: CDR1 PRHDT, CDR2 FYEKMQ (reference sequence). The trim removed 4 bases at V and 1 base at J, leaving 12 bases unmatched. The CDR3 runs 18 residues. There are a few counts of this clonotype.

The TCR sequence derives from a human donor in good health. The chain joins TRBV13 to TRBJ2-2; 7 nucleotides align to TRBD1. Sequenced material: CD8+ T cells from PBMCs. In nucleotides, the CDR3 is TGTGCCAGCAGCTCCGAGGGTGGGACAGAAAAGAACACCGGGGAGCTGTTTTTT. Residues: CASSSEGGTEKNTGELFF.